A selection of T cell receptor beta chains follows, all from one sample in a study of shared clonotypes between healthy human individuals. Some clones are missing from TCRdb's copy, which holds only in-frame ones; the method was immunoSEQ multiplex PCR. The sample holds approximately 980,000 clones, more than 75% seen once. The source material was memory CD4+ T cells sorted from blood. The receptors were sampled from a man aged 18 to 30 in good health. Each CDR3 is given with its conserved first and last residue. A D gene is named only where the DNA matches it firmly. Only part of the rows carry a size: once, few, many, or a class if the clone is expanded.

J	V	D	size	DNA	CDR3
TRBJ2-2	TRBV6-1	TRBD2	NA	TGTGCCAGCAGTGACAGAGCGGGAACCCACACCGGGGAGCTGTTTTTT	CASSDRAGTHTGELFF
TRBJ2-3	TRBV6-1	NA	NA	TGTGCCAGCACCCGCGAGAGGTCTAGCACAGATACGCAGTATTTT	CASTRERSSTDTQYF
TRBJ2-2	TRBV7-9	NA	NA	TGTGCCGTCCCCAGTTTGGGGGCGGTGGACACCGGGGAGCTGTTTTTT	CAVPSLGAVDTGELFF
TRBJ1-4	TRBV15	NA	NA	TGTGCCACCAGCAGAACGACAGGATTCAATGAAAAACTGTTTTTT	CATSRTTGFNEKLFF
TRBJ2-1	TRBV18	NA	NA	TGTGCCAGCTCACCAGGCACACAAACTAACAATGAGCAGTTCTTC	CASSPGTQTNNEQFF
TRBJ1-6	TRBV21-1	NA	once	TGTGCCAGCAGCGGTCCGGGACAGGGGGATTCACCCCTCCACTTT	CASSGPGQGDSPLHF
TRBJ1-2	TRBV19	NA	once	TGTGCCAGTAGTATTGAGACAGGATTCTATGGCTACACCTTC	CASSIETGFYGYTF
TRBJ2-2	TRBV30	TRBD1	NA	TGTGCCTGGAACAAGGACAGGGGCAACACCGGGGAGCTGTTTTTT	CAWNKDRGNTGELFF
TRBJ2-7	TRBV6-1	TRBD1	NA	TGTGCCAGCAGGGACAGGGGGTCGGGCGAGCAGTACTTC	CASRDRGSGEQYF
TRBJ1-2	TRBV15	NA	NA	TGTGCCACCAGCAGAGACAGCTATGGCTACACCTTC	CATSRDSYGYTF
TRBJ2-7	TRBV6-1	TRBD2	NA	TGTGCCAGCAGTGTCGCGCGGGAGAAGGTCCTCGAGCAGTACTTC	CASSVAREKVLEQYF
TRBJ1-5	TRBV19	NA	NA	TGTGCCAGTAGTATACAATATCACACGGACAGCAATCAGCCCCAGCATTTT	CASSIQYHTDSNQPQHF
TRBJ1-5	TRBV19	NA	NA	TGTGCCAGTAGTACGGGACCCGATCAGCCCCAGCATTTT	CASSTGPDQPQHF
TRBJ2-2	TRBV7-2	NA	NA	TGTGCCAGCAGCTTAGTTAGGCAGGGTTCGGCCGGGGAGCTGTTTTTT	CASSLVRQGSAGELFF
TRBJ2-1	TRBV2	NA	NA	TGTGCCAGCAGTGCCGACTCGGGGGCCTACTACAATGAGCAGTTCTTC	CASSADSGAYYNEQFF
TRBJ2-7	TRBV1	NA	few	TGCACCAGCAGCCAAGATTGGGGACTAGCGGGAGGGAGCTCCTACGAGCAGTACTTC	CTSSQDWGLAGGSSYEQYF
TRBJ2-5	TRBV30	NA	NA	TGTGCCTGGAGTTTCCCTGACACCTTTAGGGAGACCCAGTACTTC	CAWSFPDTFRETQYF
TRBJ1-6	TRBV30	TRBD1	NA	TGTGCCTGGGGGGGACAGAATAATTCACCCCTCCACTTT	CAWGGQNNSPLHF
TRBJ2-7	TRBV27	TRBD2	NA	TGTGCCAGCAGATTTAGCGGGAGTGGCGAGCAGTACTTC	CASRFSGSGEQYF
TRBJ2-7	TRBV7-2	TRBD2	NA	TGTGCCAGCAGCTTGCAGACTAGCGGGAGAGGGCAGTACTTC	CASSLQTSGRGQYF
TRBJ1-5	TRBV18	NA	once	TGTGCCAGCTCACCTGGGACTCAGGAAGGGAATCAGCCCCAGCATTTT	CASSPGTQEGNQPQHF
TRBJ2-7	TRBV7-2	TRBD1	once	TGTGCCAGCAGCCGTACTACAGGGGGGCCTATGTACGAGCAGTACTTC	CASSRTTGGPMYEQYF
TRBJ2-2	TRBV28	NA	NA	TGTGCCAGCAGTTTAGCTCAGAACACCGGGGAGCTGTTTTTT	CASSLAQNTGELFF
TRBJ1-1	TRBV5-1	NA	NA	TGCGCCAGCAGCTTGCAATCAGACACTGAAGCTTTCTTT	CASSLQSDTEAFF
TRBJ2-5	TRBV7-3	NA	NA	TGTGCCAGCAGCGAGGGGTTCGTTGAGACCCAGTACTTC	CASSEGFVETQYF
TRBJ2-7	TRBV27	TRBD1	NA	TGTGCCAGCAGTTCTAGACAGGGGGCGGGCGAGCAGTACTTC	CASSSRQGAGEQYF
TRBJ1-2	TRBV19	NA	NA	TGTGCCAGTAGGACCGGTAACTATGGCTACACCTTC	CASRTGNYGYTF
TRBJ2-7	TRBV5-1	TRBD1	NA	TGCGCCAGCAGCCCCCGACAGGGGAGCTCCTACGAGCAGTACTTC	CASSPRQGSSYEQYF
TRBJ1-2	TRBV5-1	TRBD1	once	TGCGCCAGCAGCCCAGGGGACAGTTACTACTATGGCTACACCTTC	CASSPGDSYYYGYTF
TRBJ2-7	TRBV5-5	TRBD1	NA	TGTGCCAGCAGCTCCGGGACAGGACCAAAAAGCTCCTACGAGCAGTACTTC	CASSSGTGPKSSYEQYF
TRBJ1-1	TRBV5-1	NA	NA	TGCGCCAGCACGGAGGCCAGGCGAACGAACACTGAAGCTTTCTTT	CASTEARRTNTEAFF
TRBJ1-2	TRBV4-3	TRBD1	NA	TGCGCCAGCAGCCAAGACCCCGCGGGACAGGAAAGATACTTCTTC	CASSQDPAGQERYFF
TRBJ2-1	TRBV7-8	NA	NA	TGTGCCAGCAGCTTATCGCCCGGAAGTAGCTCCTACAATGAGCAGTTCTTC	CASSLSPGSSSYNEQFF
TRBJ2-7	TRBV14	NA	NA	TGTGCCAGCAGCCAAGATGGGGTCTACGAGCAGTACTTC	CASSQDGVYEQYF
TRBJ1-1	TRBV9	NA	NA	TGTGCCAGCAGCGCCTTACCGGACGGGGGTGAAGCTTTCTTT	CASSALPDGGEAFF
TRBJ2-7	TRBV30	NA	NA	TGTGCCTGGAGTTGGGGGGCAGTTTCCTACGAGCAGTACTTC	CAWSWGAVSYEQYF
TRBJ1-2	TRBV5-1	NA	NA	TGCGCCAGCAGCTTGGGAATTACAGGGTTCTTGCCCTATGGCTACACCTTC	CASSLGITGFLPYGYTF
TRBJ2-7	TRBV30	TRBD1	NA	TGTGCCTGGAGCACCGGGACAGGGGGCTATTACGAGCAGTACTTC	CAWSTGTGGYYEQYF
TRBJ2-5	TRBV7-2	NA	NA	TGTGCCAGCAGCCCGACGGGACTTCCAACGGAGACCCAGTACTTC	CASSPTGLPTETQYF
TRBJ1-6	TRBV5-4	TRBD1	NA	TGTGCCAGCAGCACCAGACAGGGCAGCTCACCCCTCCACTTT	CASSTRQGSSPLHF
TRBJ2-2	TRBV18	NA	NA	TGTGCCAGCTCACCGGACGGGGAGCTGTTTTTT	CASSPDGELFF
TRBJ2-5	TRBV5-1	TRBD2	NA	TGCGCCAGCAGCCGGACCTTAGCGGGGGGGCATGAGACCCAGTACTTC	CASSRTLAGGHETQYF
TRBJ1-1	TRBV6-6	NA	NA	TGTGCCAGCAGTAACGGACAGCTGAACACTGAAGCTTTCTTT	CASSNGQLNTEAFF
TRBJ2-7	TRBV7-2	TRBD2	NA	TGTGCCAGCAGCCCCAGCGGGGGGGCCGCCAACTACGAGCAGTACTTC	CASSPSGGAANYEQYF
TRBJ2-7	TRBV28	TRBD1	few	TGTGCCAGCAGTTTATGGACAGGGGACTACGAGCAGTACTTC	CASSLWTGDYEQYF
TRBJ2-7	TRBV2	TRBD2	NA	TGTGCCAGCAGGAGGGAACTAGCGGGGAACTACGAGCAGTACTTC	CASRRELAGNYEQYF
TRBJ1-5	TRBV7-9	NA	NA	TGTGCCAGCAGCTTAGGTTTGGATCAGCCCCAGCATTTT	CASSLGLDQPQHF
TRBJ1-5	TRBV11-2	NA	NA	TGTGCCAGCAGCTTAGACAGGACTTTAGGGCAGCCCCAGCATTTT	CASSLDRTLGQPQHF
TRBJ1-6	TRBV27	TRBD1	NA	TGTGCCAGCAGTCCTTGGACAGGGATGGGTAATTCACCCCTCCACTTT	CASSPWTGMGNSPLHF
TRBJ2-4	TRBV7-9	NA	NA	TGTGCCAGCAGCTTAGGACCGCCAGAAAACATTCAGTACTTC	CASSLGPPENIQYF
TRBJ2-7	TRBV7-9	TRBD1	NA	TGTGCCAGCAGCTTAGCGACAGGGCTTGTTGGCGAGCAGTACTTC	CASSLATGLVGEQYF
TRBJ2-3	TRBV7-2	NA	few	TGTGCCAGCAGCGACACAGGGACCACAGATACGCAGTATTTT	CASSDTGTTDTQYF
TRBJ1-1	TRBV6-1	NA	NA	TGTGCCAGCAGTGTAGACCCGAACACTGAAGCTTTCTTT	CASSVDPNTEAFF
TRBJ1-5	TRBV19	NA	NA	TGTGCCAGTAGGACGACCGTTCGCAGCAATCAGCCCCAGCATTTT	CASRTTVRSNQPQHF
TRBJ2-2	TRBV7-8	TRBD2	many	TGTGCCAGCAGCGGAAACAGCGGGGTGGGCGGGGAGCTGTTTTTT	CASSGNSGVGGELFF